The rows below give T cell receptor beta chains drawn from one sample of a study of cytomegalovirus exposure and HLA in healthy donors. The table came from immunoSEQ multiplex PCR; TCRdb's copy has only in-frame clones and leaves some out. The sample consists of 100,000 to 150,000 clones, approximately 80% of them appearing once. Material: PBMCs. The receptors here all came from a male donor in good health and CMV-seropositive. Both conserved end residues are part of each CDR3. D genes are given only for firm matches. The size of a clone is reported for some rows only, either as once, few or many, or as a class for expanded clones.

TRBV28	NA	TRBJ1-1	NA	TGTGCCAGCAGTTTGGGGGGGGCCGGGATGACTTTCTTT	CASSLGGAGMTFF
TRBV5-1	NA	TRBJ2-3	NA	TGCGCCAGCAGCTCCCGGACATACACAGATACGCAGTATTTT	CASSSRTYTDTQYF
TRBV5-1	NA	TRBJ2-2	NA	TGCGCCAGCACCCCAGACGAGGCCCGGGAGCTGTTTTTT	CASTPDEARELFF
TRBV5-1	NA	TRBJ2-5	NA	TGCGCCAGCAGCCTAAACCAAGAGACCCAGTACTTC	CASSLNQETQYF
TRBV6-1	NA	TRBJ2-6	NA	TGTGCCAGCAGTCTACAGGTCCCTGGGGCCAACGGCCTGACTTTC	CASSLQVPGANGLTF
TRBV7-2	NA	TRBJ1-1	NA	TGTGCCAGCAGCTTACGGGTGGGGAACACTGAAGCTTTCTTT	CASSLRVGNTEAFF
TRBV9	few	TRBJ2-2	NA	TGTGCCAGCAGCCCCCACACGGGGACCGGGGAGCTGTTTTTT	CASSPHTGTGELFF
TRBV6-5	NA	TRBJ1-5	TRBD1	TGTGCCAGCGCTCAGGGGGTCAGTCAGCCCCAGCATTTT	CASAQGVSQPQHF
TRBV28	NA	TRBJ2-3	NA	TGTGCCAGCAGTTTGCTAGGCCGGACTACAGATACGCAGTATTTT	CASSLLGRTTDTQYF
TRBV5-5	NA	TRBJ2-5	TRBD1	TGTGCCAGCAGCCGCTTCACCCGGGACAGGGTCTTATCCGAGACCCAGTACTTC	CASSRFTRDRVLSETQYF
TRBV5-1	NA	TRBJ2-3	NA	TGCGCCAGCAGCATCAGGGGATTGACAGATACGCAGTATTTT	CASSIRGLTDTQYF
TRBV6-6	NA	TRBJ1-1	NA	TGTGCCAGCAGAGGCGGGACGGGCACTGAAGCTTTCTTT	CASRGGTGTEAFF
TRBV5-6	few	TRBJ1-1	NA	TGTGCCAGCAGCTTACCCCTAGGTCCCACTGAAGCTTTCTTT	CASSLPLGPTEAFF